This T cell receptor beta chain was sequenced in a study of T cells after yellow fever vaccination. TCRdb reprocessed the 5' RACE reads with MiXCR, giving one entry per CDR3 protein. The sample has about 340,000 distinct CDR3 sequences; 3% to 4.5% are singletons. The CDR3 consists of 16 residues. Per the germline V gene, CDR1 is SGHAT and CDR2 is FQNNGV. V trimming: 4 bases; J trimming: 4 bases; junction bases outside the gene matches: 9. The TCR sequence derives from a man between 18 and 29 years old who received the YFV17D yellow fever vaccine. Sequenced material: PBMCs, taken 5 days after the yellow fever booster vaccination. The chain has TRBV11-2 and TRBJ1-1, with TRBD1 matching over 10 bases. The DNA for the CDR3 is TGTGCCAGCAGCTCGCGACAGGGGGCGGGTGGCACTGAAGCTTTCTTT. Amino acid sequence: CASSSRQGAGGTEAFF.